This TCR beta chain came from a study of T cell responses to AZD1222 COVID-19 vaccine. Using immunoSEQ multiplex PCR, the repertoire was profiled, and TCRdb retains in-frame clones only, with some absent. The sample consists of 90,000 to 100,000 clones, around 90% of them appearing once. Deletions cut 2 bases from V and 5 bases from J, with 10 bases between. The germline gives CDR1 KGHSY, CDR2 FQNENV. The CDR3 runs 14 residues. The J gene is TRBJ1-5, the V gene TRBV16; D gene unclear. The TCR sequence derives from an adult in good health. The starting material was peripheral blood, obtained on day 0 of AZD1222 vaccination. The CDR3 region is CASSQGDMYQPQHF. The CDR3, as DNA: TGTGCCAGCAGCCAAGGGGATATGTATCAGCCCCAGCATTTT.